These T cell receptor beta chains were read from a single sample in a study of CD8+ T cells in alopecia areata. The data were produced by immunoSEQ multiplex PCR, yet TCRdb's version contains in-frame clones alone and is incomplete. The data contain about 140,000 clones, around 54% of them singletons. The sample taken for sequencing was CD4+ T cells sorted from blood. These receptor sequences come from a human donor in good health. Each CDR3 is given with its conserved first and last residue. A D gene is named only where the DNA matches it firmly. Rows give clone size only sometimes, using once, few, many, or a class for an expanded clone.

TRBV6-6	.	TRBD1	TRBJ2-1	TGTGCCAGCAGTTTCCGAACAGGGGGAGAGCAGTTCTTC	CASSFRTGGEQFF
TRBV29-1	.	TRBD1	TRBJ1-1	TGCAGCGTCGAGCATAACAGGGGGGACACTGAAGCTTTCTTT	CSVEHNRGDTEAFF
TRBV5-1	once	.	TRBJ2-5	TGCGCCAGCAGCTTGGCCCTCAGCGAGACCCAGTACTTC	CASSLALSETQYF
TRBV7-2	once	.	TRBJ1-1	TGTGCCAGCAGCTTTAGTAGGGGGAACACTGAAGCTTTCTTT	CASSFSRGNTEAFF
TRBV7-2	.	.	TRBJ1-3	TGTGCCAGCAGCCCTGCACTCACTGGAAACACCATATATTTT	CASSPALTGNTIYF
TRBV6-6	.	.	TRBJ2-5	TGTGCCAGCAGTTCGAGGGGAGAGACCCAGTACTTC	CASSSRGETQYF
TRBV29-1	.	TRBD2	TRBJ2-3	TGCAGCGTTAGCGGGAGAGATACGCAGTATTTT	CSVSGRDTQYF
TRBV7-2	few	.	TRBJ2-3	TGTGCCAGCAGCATACGACTGGGAGATACGCAGTATTTT	CASSIRLGDTQYF
TRBV6-5	few	.	TRBJ2-1	TGTGCCAGCAGTGGCAGGTATGGGAATGAGCAGTTCTTC	CASSGRYGNEQFF
TRBV10-3	.	.	TRBJ2-7	TGTGCCATCAGTGAGAGGGTCGAGCAGTACTTC	CAISERVEQYF
TRBV25-1	.	.	TRBJ2-7	TGTGCCAGCAGTGAACCCGGACCTAAGACCTACGAGCAGTACTTC	CASSEPGPKTYEQYF
TRBV5-1	.	.	TRBJ2-6	TGCGCCAGTAGGGAGACACTCTCTGGGGCCAACGTCCTGACTTTC	CASRETLSGANVLTF
TRBV29-1	.	.	TRBJ2-2	TGCAGCGTTCATGGGGGCGGGGAGCTGTTTTTT	CSVHGGGELFF
TRBV5-4	few	.	TRBJ2-6	TGTGCCAGCAGCCTACAGGGATCTGGGGCCAACGTCCTGACTTTC	CASSLQGSGANVLTF
TRBV28	.	.	TRBJ2-1	TGTGCCAGCAGTTTAGACGAGAATGAGCAGTTCTTC	CASSLDENEQFF
TRBV6-5	.	TRBD2	TRBJ2-3	TGTGCCAGCACAAGGGACTACGGCACAGATACGCAGTATTTT	CASTRDYGTDTQYF
TRBV29-1	few	TRBD1	TRBJ2-1	TGCAGCGCCCAGGGGGCCGGAGATGAGCAGTTCTTC	CSAQGAGDEQFF
TRBV29-1	few	.	TRBJ2-2	TGCAGCGTTGACATCGTAGGTAGTAACACCGGGGAGCTGTTTTTT	CSVDIVGSNTGELFF
TRBV5-1	few	.	TRBJ2-3	TGCGCCAGCAGCTTTATCGGCGGAACCACAGATACGCAGTATTTT	CASSFIGGTTDTQYF
TRBV6-6	.	TRBD1	TRBJ1-5	TGTGCCGGCAAGACAGGGGACAATCAGCCCCAGCATTTT	CAGKTGDNQPQHF
TRBV4-1	.	TRBD1	TRBJ2-7	TGCGCCAGCAGCCAAACCGGACAGGGGGGGTACGAGCAGTACTTC	CASSQTGQGGYEQYF
TRBV29-1	.	.	TRBJ1-5	TGCAGCGTCCAACAGGGAATAATGCCGCCCCAGCATTTT	CSVQQGIMPPQHF
TRBV30	.	.	TRBJ2-3	TGTGCCTGGAGTGTACTCTCTTCTACGCAGTATTTT	CAWSVLSSTQYF
TRBV11-2	.	TRBD1	TRBJ1-2	TGTGCCAGCAGCGAAGCATCCCCGACAGGGGCCTATGGCTACACCTTC	CASSEASPTGAYGYTF
TRBV2	.	.	TRBJ2-2	TGTGCCAGCAGTTACGACAGGATCACCGGGGAGCTGTTTTTT	CASSYDRITGELFF
TRBV28	few	.	TRBJ2-5	TGTGCCAGCAGTTTATCAGAGACCCAGTACTTC	CASSLSETQYF
TRBV19	.	TRBD1	TRBJ1-2	TGTGCCACAAACAGACAGGGGCGCTACACCTTC	CATNRQGRYTF
TRBV7-2	.	TRBD1	TRBJ2-7	TGTGCCAGCAGCTTAGGAGATCGGGACAGGGGGAACTACGAGCAGTACTTC	CASSLGDRDRGNYEQYF
TRBV2	.	TRBD2	TRBJ2-1	TGTGCCAGCAGTGAATCTGTGGGAGGGCGGCATGAGCAGTTCTTC	CASSESVGGRHEQFF
TRBV7-9	once	.	TRBJ2-1	TGTGCCAGCAGCTTAGGGGGGTCCGGACTCTACAATGAGCAGTTCTTC	CASSLGGSGLYNEQFF
TRBV7-6	.	.	TRBJ2-2	TGTGCCAGCAGCTTAAGGCAGGCCACCGGGGAGCTGTTTTTT	CASSLRQATGELFF
TRBV29-1	.	.	TRBJ1-1	TGCAGCGTTCTAATACAGGCCGTGAACACTGAAGCTTTCTTT	CSVLIQAVNTEAFF
TRBV5-4	.	TRBD1	TRBJ2-7	TGTGCCAGCAGCCCGGGACAGGGGCCCTACGAGCAGTACTTC	CASSPGQGPYEQYF
TRBV7-6	.	.	TRBJ1-5	TGTGCCAGCAGCTTAGTCGGGGATCAGCCCCAGCATTTT	CASSLVGDQPQHF
TRBV4-1	.	.	TRBJ1-5	TGCGCCAGCAGCCAAGAAGAGGGGATCGGCCAGCCCCAGCATTTT	CASSQEEGIGQPQHF
TRBV6-1	.	.	TRBJ1-1	TGTGCCAGCTCTTCGAGGGGTAGTATGAACACTGAAGCTTTCTTT	CASSSRGSMNTEAFF
TRBV4-2	.	.	TRBJ1-5	TGTGCCAGCAGCCAGCCGGGACGACCAAATCAGCCCCAGCATTTT	CASSQPGRPNQPQHF
TRBV28	.	.	TRBJ2-7	TGTGCCAGCACGAGGGCGGGCACTTCCTACGAGCAGTACTTC	CASTRAGTSYEQYF
TRBV5-6	few	.	TRBJ2-6	TGTGCCAGCAGCCTGATTCGGGCCAACGTCCTGACTTTC	CASSLIRANVLTF
TRBV2	.	TRBD1	TRBJ1-4	TGTGCCAGCAGTGGGACGGGACAGGTCAATGAAAAACTGTTTTTT	CASSGTGQVNEKLFF
TRBV30	.	.	TRBJ1-2	TGTGCCTGGAGTGTCCGGACAGCCGGCTACACCTTC	CAWSVRTAGYTF
TRBV4-1	.	.	TRBJ2-5	TGCGCCAGCAGCCGAGAAGTGGTGGAGACCCAGTACTTC	CASSREVVETQYF
TRBV18	.	.	TRBJ2-1	TGTGCCAGCTCACCTACCCGCAATGAGCAGTTCTTC	CASSPTRNEQFF
TRBV2	.	.	TRBJ2-1	TGTGCCAGCAGTGAAGACGGACTCCCAATGGCGGAGCAGTTCTTC	CASSEDGLPMAEQFF
TRBV28	.	.	TRBJ2-7	TGTGCCAGCAGTACCCAGCTGAGGGAGCAGTACTTC	CASSTQLREQYF
TRBV5-4	.	TRBD2	TRBJ2-3	TGTGCCAGCAGCTTGAGCGGGAGGGCAGATACGCAGTATTTT	CASSLSGRADTQYF
TRBV6-5	.	.	TRBJ1-2	TGTGCCAGCAGTTATAGGGGCAGGGACTATGGCTACACCTTC	CASSYRGRDYGYTF